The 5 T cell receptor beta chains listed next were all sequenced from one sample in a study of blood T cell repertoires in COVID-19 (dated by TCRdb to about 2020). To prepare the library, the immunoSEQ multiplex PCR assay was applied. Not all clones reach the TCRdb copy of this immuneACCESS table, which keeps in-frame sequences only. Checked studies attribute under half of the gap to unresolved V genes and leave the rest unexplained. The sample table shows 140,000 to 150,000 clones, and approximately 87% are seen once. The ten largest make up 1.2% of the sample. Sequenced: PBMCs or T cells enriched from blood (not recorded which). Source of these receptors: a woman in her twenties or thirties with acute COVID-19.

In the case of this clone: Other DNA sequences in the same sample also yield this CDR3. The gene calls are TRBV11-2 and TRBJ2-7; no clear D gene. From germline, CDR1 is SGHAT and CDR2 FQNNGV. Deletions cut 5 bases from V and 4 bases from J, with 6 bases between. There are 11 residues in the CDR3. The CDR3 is CASSPYYEQYF. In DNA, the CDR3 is TGTGCCAGCAGCCCCTATTACGAGCAGTACTTC. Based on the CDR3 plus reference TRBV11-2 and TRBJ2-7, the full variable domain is EAGVAQSPRYKIIEKRQSVAFWCNPISGHATLYWYQQILGQGPKLLIQFQNNGVVDDSQLPKDRFSAERLKGVDSTLKIQPAKLEDSAVYLCASSPYYEQYFGPGTRLTVT.

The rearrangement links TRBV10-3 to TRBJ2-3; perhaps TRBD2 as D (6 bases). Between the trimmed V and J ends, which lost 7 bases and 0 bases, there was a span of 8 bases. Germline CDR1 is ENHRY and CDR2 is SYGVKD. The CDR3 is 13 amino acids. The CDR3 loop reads CAIMGGSTDTQYF. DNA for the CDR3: TGTGCCATCATGGGGGGAAGCACAGATACGCAGTATTTT.

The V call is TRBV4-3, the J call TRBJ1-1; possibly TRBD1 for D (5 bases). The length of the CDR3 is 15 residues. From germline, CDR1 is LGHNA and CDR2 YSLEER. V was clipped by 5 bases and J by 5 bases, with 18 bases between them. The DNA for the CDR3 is TGCGCCAGCAGCGGGGGGAGGGGACCCAAGACTGAAGCTTTCTTT. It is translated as CASSGGRGPKTEAFF.

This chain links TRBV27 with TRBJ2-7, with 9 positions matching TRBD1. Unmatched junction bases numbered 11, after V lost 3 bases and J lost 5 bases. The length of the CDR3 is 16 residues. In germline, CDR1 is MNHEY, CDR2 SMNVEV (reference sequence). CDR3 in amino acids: CASSLSIGTGKHEQYF. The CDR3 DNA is TGTGCCAGCAGTTTGTCGATTGGGACAGGGAAGCACGAGCAGTACTTC.

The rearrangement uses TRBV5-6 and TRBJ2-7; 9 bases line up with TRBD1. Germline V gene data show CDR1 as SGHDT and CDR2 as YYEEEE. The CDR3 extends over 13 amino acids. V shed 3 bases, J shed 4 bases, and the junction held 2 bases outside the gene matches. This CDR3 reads CASSYDRGYEQYF. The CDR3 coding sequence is TGTGCCAGCAGCTATGACAGGGGGTACGAGCAGTACTTC. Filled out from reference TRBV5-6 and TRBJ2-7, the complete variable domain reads DAGVTQSPTHLIKTRGQQVTLRCSPKSGHDTVSWYQQALGQGPQFIFQYYEEEERQRGNFPDRFSGHQFPNYSSELNVNALLLGDSALYLCASSYDRGYEQYFGPGTRLTVT.